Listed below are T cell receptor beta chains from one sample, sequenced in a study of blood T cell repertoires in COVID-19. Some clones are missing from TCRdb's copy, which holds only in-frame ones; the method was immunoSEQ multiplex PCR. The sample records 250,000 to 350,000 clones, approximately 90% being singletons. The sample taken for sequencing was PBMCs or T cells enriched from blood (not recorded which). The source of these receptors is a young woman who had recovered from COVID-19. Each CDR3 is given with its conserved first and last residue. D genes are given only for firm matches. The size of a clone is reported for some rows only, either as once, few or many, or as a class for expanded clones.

TGTGCCAGCAGCCTCTTGACAGGGGGCAATCATCAGCCCCAGCATTTT	CASSLLTGGNHQPQHF	-	TRBV28	TRBJ1-5	TRBD1
TGTGCCAGCTCGCCTTTAGCAGGGGAAGGCTTCGGAAACACCATATATTTT	CASSPLAGEGFGNTIYF	-	TRBV18	TRBJ1-3	-
TGTGCCAGCAGTGAGGGACTAGCGGGGGGCGGGAAGCATACGCAGTATTTT	CASSEGLAGGGKHTQYF	-	TRBV6-1	TRBJ2-3	TRBD2
TGTGCCAGCAGCCAAGATCTAGGGGTGAACACTGAAGCTTTCTTT	CASSQDLGVNTEAFF	-	TRBV3-1/TRBV3-2	TRBJ1-1	-
TGTGCCGCTAGAGGACAGCCGAACACTGAAGCTTTCTTT	CAARGQPNTEAFF	-	TRBV5-4	TRBJ1-1	-
TGTGCCAGTAGTATAGATAAGAGCTCCTACAATGAGCAGTTCTTC	CASSIDKSSYNEQFF	-	TRBV19	TRBJ2-1	-
TGTGCCGGAGATTTTAGGGGGACCACCGGGGAGCTGTTTTTT	CAGDFRGTTGELFF	-	TRBV19	TRBJ2-2	-
TGTGCCAGCAGTGGGGCAGCTGCAGCAACTAATGAAAAACTGTTTTTT	CASSGAAAATNEKLFF	-	TRBV2	TRBJ1-4	-
TGTGCCAGTAGTATTCTGGTAGCGGCATCCCAAGAGACCCAGTACTTC	CASSILVAASQETQYF	once	TRBV19	TRBJ2-5	-
TGTGCCAGCAGCGTAGGGGGACAGGGTGACTATGGCTACACCTTC	CASSVGGQGDYGYTF	-	TRBV9	TRBJ1-2	TRBD1
TGCGCCAGCAGCTTGACGCCGGGACTAGGGACGACTCGCGAGCAGTACTTC	CASSLTPGLGTTREQYF	-	TRBV5-1	TRBJ2-7	TRBD2
TGTGCCAGCAGCCAAGATTCAGACAGGGGAGTTTCACCCCTCCACTTT	CASSQDSDRGVSPLHF	-	TRBV14	TRBJ1-6	TRBD1
TGTGCCAGCAGTTTAGAGGGTAGCGAGCAGTACTTC	CASSLEGSEQYF	-	TRBV28	TRBJ2-7	-
TGTGCCAGCAGCTTGAGGCAGGGAAATTCACCCCTCCACTTT	CASSLRQGNSPLHF	-	TRBV5-8	TRBJ1-6	-
TGCGCCAGCAGCCAGGCCGCCGGGACTAGCGGGGGATCTAGCACAGATACGCAGTATTTT	CASSQAAGTSGGSSTDTQYF	-	TRBV4-1	TRBJ2-3	TRBD2
TGTGCCAGCAGCTTAGGACAGGGCATCTATGGCTACACCTTC	CASSLGQGIYGYTF	-	TRBV7-9	TRBJ1-2	TRBD1
TGTGCCAGCAGCCCCGCGCTACCCGGGGAGCTGTTTTTT	CASSPALPGELFF	-	TRBV3-1/TRBV3-2	TRBJ2-2	-
TGTGCCAGCAGACTGGGACAGGGACTCTATGGCTACACCTTC	CASRLGQGLYGYTF	-	TRBV6-5	TRBJ1-2	TRBD1
TGCGCCAGCAGCTTGGTGGCTAGCGGGGCCTACGAGCAGTACTTC	CASSLVASGAYEQYF	-	TRBV5-1	TRBJ2-7	TRBD2
TGTGCCAGCAGCTCCCGGACGGGAAACACCGGGGAGCTGTTTTTT	CASSSRTGNTGELFF	-	TRBV9	TRBJ2-2	-